What follows are 10 T cell receptor beta chains derived from one specimen sequenced in a study of blood T cell repertoires in COVID-19. Measured with immunoSEQ multiplex PCR; TCRdb has only the in-frame clones, and not every one. The top ten hold about 4.8% of the sample, which has about 79,000 clones, around 90% seen once. Sample: peripheral blood. The receptors originated from a man aged 50-60 years with active COVID-19.

The CDR3 DNA reads TGTGCCAGCAGGGACCACAGGGAAGAGACCCAGTACTTC. Protein: CASRDHREETQYF. This chain uses TRBV2 with TRBJ2-5; tentative D call: TRBD1 (6 bases). Per germline, CDR1 SNHLY and CDR2 FYNNEI. The CDR3 loop spans 13 amino acids. V was cut by 6 bases and J by 3 bases, with 11 bases left in between.

The chain combines TRBV18 with TRBJ1-5, with TRBD1 identical over 8 bases. V shed 4 bases and J 1 base; nucleotides not matched to a gene: 6. Germline V lookup: CDR1 KGHSH, CDR2 LQKENI. The CDR3 has 16 residues. For the CDR3, the DNA is TGTGCCAGCTCACGGGGGACAGGCAACAGCAATCAGCCCCAGCATTTT. Its protein product is CASSRGTGNSNQPQHF.

The rearrangement joins TRBV25-1 to TRBJ1-2; D call uncertain. The CDR3 is 14 amino acids. Trimming removed 3 bases at V and 4 bases at J, with 12 bases between. CDR1 MGHDK and CDR2 SYGVNS come from the germline V gene. The CDR3 DNA reads TGTGCCAGCAGTGATGTAGGCAGCGTCTATGGCTACACCTTC. As protein: CASSDVGSVYGYTF.

The chain uses TRBV12-3 or TRBV12-4 and TRBJ2-7; 8 nucleotides align to TRBD2. The CDR3 length is 13 residues. V was clipped by 9 bases and J by 4 bases; unmatched bases: 8. The CDR3 loop is CASSGAGEYEQYF. CDR3 coding DNA: TGTGCCAGTTCGGGAGCGGGGGAGTACGAGCAGTACTTC.

V is TRBV2 and J is TRBJ2-1; 9 bases agree with TRBD1. The CDR3 runs to 15 residues. The V and J ends lost 5 bases and 4 bases, in that order; junction bases with no gene match: 6. The germline CDR1 and CDR2 sequences are SNHLY and FYNNEI. For the CDR3, the DNA is TGTGCCAGCAGTACCGGACAGGGGATTTACAATGAGCAGTTCTTC. Translation: CASSTGQGIYNEQFF.

The chain uses TRBV4-1 and TRBJ2-1, with TRBD2 matching over 11 bases. Germline trimming cut 4 bases from V and 0 bases from J; bases unmatched to any gene: 8. Germline V gene data show CDR1 as MGHRA and CDR2 as YSYEKL. The CDR3 loop spans 18 amino acids. The CDR3 DNA sequence: TGCGCCAGCAGCCCTAGCGGGGGGCTCCCGAGCTCCTACAATGAGCAGTTCTTC. Translated: CASSPSGGLPSSYNEQFF.

This rearrangement joins TRBV6-2 or TRBV6-3 to TRBJ2-3; TRBD2 matches 9 bases. CDR3 length: 18 amino acids. J gave up 2 bases and V 0 bases, and 9 bases lay outside the gene matches. The germline gives CDR1 MNHEY, CDR2 SVGEGT. In DNA, the CDR3 is TGTGCCAGCAGTTACTCGAGGGAGGCGGGAGGGGTCACAGATACGCAGTATTTT. It codes for CASSYSREAGGVTDTQYF.

The chain couples TRBV12-3 or TRBV12-4 to TRBJ2-7; weak D call: TRBD2 (6 bases). Trimming took 3 bases from V and 1 from J, leaving 7 bases between them. CDR3 length equals 13 residues. The CDR3 loop reads CASSFGGSYEQYF. In nucleotides, the CDR3 is TGTGCCAGCAGTTTCGGGGGTTCCTACGAGCAGTACTTC.

CDR3 amino acids: CASSPRTAHTGEQFF. CDR3 coding DNA: TGTGCCAGCTCACCCAGGACAGCCCATACAGGTGAGCAGTTCTTC. This chain uses TRBV18 with TRBJ2-1, with D perhaps matching TRBD1 (6 bases). Germline V gene lookup returns CDR1 KGHSH and CDR2 LQKENI. The V end was cut by 3 bases, the J end by 9 bases, with 18 bases between. The CDR3 totals 15 residues.

This chain links TRBV5-1 with TRBJ2-3; D is possibly TRBD2 (5 bases). The V gene's germline CDR1 is SGHRS and CDR2 YFSETQ. V shed 5 bases and J shed 6 bases, with 13 bases lying between them. The CDR3 is made up of 13 amino acids. CDR3 amino acids: CASRRAEADTQYF. CDR3 coding DNA: TGCGCCAGCAGGCGCGCGGAGGCCGATACGCAGTATTTT.